One and the same sample provided the 27 T cell receptor beta chains below, sequenced in a study of T cells in localized non-small cell lung cancer (dated by TCRdb to 2020 to 2022). Preparation of the library involved the immunoSEQ multiplex PCR assay. TCRdb took this table from immuneACCESS and kept in-frame rearrangements with V and J called. Such tables lack part of the clones; where checked against another copy, unresolved V genes explain under half of the gap, and the rest is unexplained. The sample has about 41,000 clones on record, about 88% of them singletons. Of the sample, over 6% is held by the ten largest clones. Sequenced here: peripheral blood, sampled before any cancer treatment. The receptors come from a woman aged 18 to 55 with stage III lung adenocarcinoma.

This clone appeared once. The CDR3 coding sequence is TGTGCCAGCAGCTTCCTATCCCGGGGCGCGAGGGGCTACACCTTC. As protein: CASSFLSRGARGYTF. The V call is TRBV6-5, the J call TRBJ1-2, with D possibly being TRBD1 (5 bases). The CDR3 consists of 15 residues. Germline assignment: CDR1 MNHEY and CDR2 SVGAGI. V lost 6 bases to trimming and J lost 8 bases, with 22 bases between them.

The rearrangement links TRBV6-5 to TRBJ1-2, with D perhaps matching TRBD1 (5 bases). V was clipped by 0 bases and J by 3 bases, with 11 bases between them. The CDR3 is made up of 15 amino acids. CDR1 and CDR2 (germline): MNHEY, SVGAGI. The CDR3 DNA sequence: TGTGCCAGCAGTTACTCGATTTGGGGCGACTATGGCTACACCTTC. This encodes CASSYSIWGDYGYTF.

The rearrangement links TRBV6-5 to TRBJ2-5; D call uncertain. The germline V gene has CDR1 MNHEY and CDR2 SVGAGI. The CDR3 has 13 amino acids. The V end was cut by 6 bases, the J end by 6 bases, with 14 bases between. Here the CDR3 DNA reads TGTGCCAGCAGCCATCCACCCGTTCAGACCCAGTACTTC. Encoded protein: CASSHPPVQTQYF.

V is TRBV7-2 and J is TRBJ2-5, with 7 positions matching TRBD1. V trimming: 0 bases; J trimming: 2 bases; junction bases outside the gene matches: 3. The germline gives CDR1 SGHTA, CDR2 FQGNSA. The CDR3 totals 15 residues. The CDR3 sequence is CASSLAGQTQETQYF. The CDR3 region has the DNA TGTGCCAGCAGCTTAGCGGGACAGACTCAAGAGACCCAGTACTTC.

The chain uses TRBV6-5 and TRBJ2-3; D not certain. This CDR3 is built from 12 residues. Germline values: CDR1 MNHEY, CDR2 SVGAGI. Between the trimmed V and J ends, which lost 4 bases and 2 bases, there was a span of 4 bases. For the CDR3, the DNA is TGTGCCAGCAGTTGGGACACAGATACGCAGTATTTT. Its translation is CASSWDTDTQYF.

This chain joins TRBV7-8 and TRBJ1-2; D is perhaps TRBD1 (5 bases). Germline assignment: CDR1 SGHVS and CDR2 FQNEAQ. This CDR3 contains 15 residues. The V end was cut by 2 bases, the J end by 2 bases, with 12 bases between. CDR3 in amino acids: CASSLTQGANYGYTF. The CDR3 DNA reads TGTGCCAGCAGCTTAACCCAGGGTGCAAACTATGGCTACACCTTC.

The V call is TRBV5-4, the J call TRBJ2-2; 9 bases align to TRBD1. This CDR3 contains 16 residues. Losses at the gene ends were 0 bases for V and 7 bases for J; bases not matched to a gene: 7. Germline V gives CDR1 SGHNT, CDR2 YYREEE (reference sequence). DNA of the CDR3: TGTGCCAGCAGCTTGGGGGGGACAGGGCGAGGCGGGGAGCTGTTTTTT. This codes for CASSLGGTGRGGELFF.

This CDR3 is CAWSVVRQNTEAFF. For the CDR3, the DNA is TGTGCCTGGAGTGTTGTTAGGCAGAACACTGAAGCTTTCTTT. The chain recombines TRBV30 with TRBJ1-1; D remains ambiguous. The CDR3 contains 14 residues. CDR1 and CDR2 (germline): GTSNPN, SVGIG (reference sequence). Deletions cut 0 bases from V and 1 base from J, with 9 bases between.

The chain has TRBV13 and TRBJ1-4; 8 positions agree with TRBD1. Germline-derived CDR1 and CDR2 are PRHDT and FYEKMQ (reference sequence). This CDR3 region has 14 residues. J lost 2 bases, V lost 8 bases, and 4 bases had no gene match. The CDR3 coding sequence is TGTGCCAGCGGTTACAGGGGGACTAATGAAAAACTGTTTTTT. The encoded protein is CASGYRGTNEKLFF.

The chain uses TRBV6-5 and TRBJ1-4; D remains unclear. Germline V gives CDR1 MNHEY, CDR2 SVGAGI. The V gene lost 0 bases and the J gene lost 7 bases, with 12 bases spanning the gap. The CDR3 is made up of 15 amino acids. The CDR3 region has the DNA TGTGCCAGCAGTTACTCGATGGATGGTCGTGAAAAACTGTTTTTT. Translation: CASSYSMDGREKLFF.

This clone came up once. The chain carries TRBV18 and TRBJ2-3; D uncertain. CDR3 length: 15 amino acids. CDR1 KGHSH and CDR2 LQKENI come from the germline V gene. V was cut by 3 bases and J by 0 bases, with 10 bases left in between. In DNA form, the CDR3 reads TGTGCCAGCTCACCCCCGGTAACTAGCACAGATACGCAGTATTTT. It specifies CASSPPVTSTDTQYF.

As to this clone: Sequence at one end of the junction differs from germline and may be a read error. The same CDR3 also results from other DNA sequences found in this sample. The DNA for the CDR3 is TGTGCCAGCAGCTACTCTACCGGGAATGGCTACACCTTC. This codes for CASSYSTGNGYTF. This chain links TRBV6-5 with TRBJ1-2; D gene unclear. The germline gives CDR1 MNHEY, CDR2 SVGAGI. There are 13 residues in the CDR3.

The rearrangement joins TRBV12-5 to TRBJ1-5, with TRBD1 identical over 9 bases. CDR1 is LGHNT, CDR2 FRNRAP, per germline. This CDR3 spans 16 amino acids. Unmatched junction bases numbered 9, after V lost 5 bases and J lost 4 bases. This CDR3 reads CASGPRGQGSNQPQHF. The CDR3 DNA is TGTGCTAGTGGTCCCCGGGGACAGGGAAGTAATCAGCCCCAGCATTTT.

The CDR3 loop reads CASSFGASYNEQFF. CDR3 DNA sequence: TGTGCCAGCAGCTTTGGAGCGTCCTACAATGAGCAGTTCTTC. The chain uses TRBV11-3 and TRBJ2-1; D gene unclear. V gave up 3 bases and J gave up 1 base, with 7 bases separating them. This CDR3 has 14 residues. Looked up from germline, CDR1 is SGHNT and CDR2 is YENEEA.

This chain joins TRBV19 and TRBJ1-2; D possibly corresponds to TRBD1 (5 bases). V was shortened by 1 base and J by 3 bases, with 9 bases between the two germline ends. Per germline, CDR1 LNHDA and CDR2 SQIVND (reference sequence). This CDR3 has 14 residues. CDR3 bases: TGTGCCAGTAGTATAGGCCAGGGAGACTATGGCTACACCTTC. Its protein is CASSIGQGDYGYTF.

This clone was seen a few times. V and J are TRBV9 and TRBJ2-3; 16 bases fit TRBD2. Looked up from germline, CDR1 is SGDLS and CDR2 is YYNGEE. This CDR3 region has 17 residues. J gave up 6 bases and V 0 bases, and 4 bases lay outside the gene matches. CDR3 region: CASSVVGLAGGRDTQYF. The CDR3 DNA follows: TGTGCCAGCAGCGTAGTGGGACTAGCGGGGGGGAGGGATACGCAGTATTTT.

J is TRBJ1-5 and V is TRBV4-1; the match to TRBD1 covers 9 bases. Germline V CDR1 and CDR2: MGHRA, YSYEKL. There are 18 residues in the CDR3. V gave up 2 bases and J gave up 0 bases; unmatched junction bases: 8. The CDR3: CASSQWGQGPYSNQPQHF. The CDR3 bases are TGCGCCAGCAGCCAATGGGGACAGGGACCGTATAGCAATCAGCCCCAGCATTTT.

J is TRBJ1-3 and V is TRBV7-2; D ambiguous. Trimming took off 5 bases at V and 6 bases at J, with 11 bases between the two ends. CDR3 length: 13 residues. CDR1 is SGHTA and CDR2 is FQGNSA in the germline V gene. The CDR3 spells CASSPLGKNTIYF. In DNA, the CDR3 is TGTGCCAGCAGCCCCCTGGGAAAAAACACCATATATTTT. Using reference TRBV7-2 and TRBJ1-3 for the parts outside the CDR3, the full variable domain is GAGVSQSPSNKVTEKGKDVELRCDPISGHTALYWYRQSLGQGLEFLIYFQGNSAPDKSGLPSDRFSAERTGGSVSTLTIQRTQQEDSAVYLCASSPLGKNTIYFGEGSWLTVV.

The chain couples TRBV27 to TRBJ1-3; 7 nucleotides align to TRBD1. The CDR3 length is 14 residues. The junction had 5 bases not matched to a gene; V was cut back by 6 bases and J by 3 bases. Germline V gives CDR1 MNHEY, CDR2 SMNVEV (reference sequence). CDR3 sequence reads: CASRTRQGGNTIYF. The CDR3 bases are TGTGCCAGCAGAACCCGACAGGGTGGAAACACCATATATTTT.

CDR3 DNA sequence: TGCGCCAGTTCTAAGGTGGGGGAAGAGACCCAGTACTTC. Translating it yields CASSKVGEETQYF. J is TRBJ2-5 and V is TRBV4-1; TRBD1 or TRBD2 may be the D gene (5 bases each). V lost 9 bases, J lost 3 bases, and 14 bases lay in between. CDR1 and CDR2 from the germline V gene are MGHRA and YSYEKL. CDR3 length equals 13 residues.

The chain combines TRBV19 with TRBJ2-3; tentatively, D is TRBD2 (6 bases). CDR1 LNHDA and CDR2 SQIVND come from the germline V gene (reference sequence). This CDR3 is built from 13 residues. With 5 bases removed from V and 5 bases from J, the gap between germline ends came to 11 bases. CDR3 loop: CASSGLKGDTQYF. The DNA of the CDR3 is TGTGCCAGTAGTGGACTAAAGGGAGATACGCAGTATTTT.

The chain employs TRBV7-8 and TRBJ1-1, with D possibly being TRBD1 (6 bases). The germline gives CDR1 SGHVS, CDR2 FQNEAQ. V was trimmed by 7 bases and J by 4 bases, leaving 19 bases between them. The CDR3 extends over 15 amino acids. As DNA, the CDR3 is TGTGCCAGCACCTGGACAGACTCGTCGAGCACTGAAGCTTTCTTT. Amino acid sequence: CASTWTDSSSTEAFF.

The chain combines TRBV29-1 with TRBJ2-1; D not certain. In germline, CDR1 is SQVTM, CDR2 ANQGSEA. CDR3 length equals 14 residues. V was shortened by 1 base and J by 0 bases, with 7 bases between the two germline ends. CDR3 DNA: TGCAGCGTTGAAGGGGGTAGCTCCTACAATGAGCAGTTCTTC. Translation: CSVEGGSSYNEQFF.

The chain combines TRBV7-9 with TRBJ2-1; 10 bases align to TRBD1. Unmatched junction bases numbered 13, after V lost 4 bases and J lost 7 bases. Germline V gene lookup returns CDR1 SEHNR and CDR2 FQNEAQ (reference sequence). The CDR3 totals 17 residues. This CDR3 is CASSSGVSGTGVNEQFF. The CDR3 DNA sequence: TGTGCCAGCAGCTCCGGGGTCTCCGGGACAGGGGTGAATGAGCAGTTCTTC. Variable domain in full (rest from reference TRBV7-9 and TRBJ2-1): DTGVSQNPRHKITKRGQNVTFRCDPISEHNRLYWYRQTLGQGPEFLTYFQNEAQLEKSRLLSDRFSAERPKGSFSTLEIQRTEQGDSAMYLCASSSGVSGTGVNEQFFGPGTRLTVL.

The CDR3 sequence: CAWSVSGASTEAFF. The CDR3 bases are TGTGCCTGGAGTGTTTCAGGGGCGAGCACTGAAGCTTTCTTT. The rearrangement links TRBV30 to TRBJ1-1, with D possibly matching TRBD1 (6 bases). V dropped 0 bases and J dropped 4 bases, with 12 bases sitting between them. Germline loops: CDR1 GTSNPN, CDR2 SVGIG (reference sequence). The CDR3 is 14 residues long.

The gene calls are TRBV6-1 and TRBJ2-7; D is unclear. This CDR3 comprises 14 residues. Trimming cost V 7 bases and J 3 bases, with 16 bases left between them. Germline values: CDR1 MNHNS, CDR2 SASEGT. For the CDR3, the DNA is TGTGCCAGCAATAGTGGTCTCAGCCACTACGAGCAGTACTTC. It translates to CASNSGLSHYEQYF.

Here the CDR3 reads CASSSASSGGRSGANVLTF. The CDR3 DNA is TGCGCCAGCAGCTCCGCCTCTAGCGGGGGGAGGTCTGGGGCCAACGTCCTGACTTTC. The chain is built from TRBV4-1 and TRBJ2-6; 11 bases match TRBD2. Germline CDR1 and CDR2: MGHRA and YSYEKL. The CDR3 covers 19 residues. V shed 5 bases, J shed 1 base, and the junction held 10 bases outside the gene matches.